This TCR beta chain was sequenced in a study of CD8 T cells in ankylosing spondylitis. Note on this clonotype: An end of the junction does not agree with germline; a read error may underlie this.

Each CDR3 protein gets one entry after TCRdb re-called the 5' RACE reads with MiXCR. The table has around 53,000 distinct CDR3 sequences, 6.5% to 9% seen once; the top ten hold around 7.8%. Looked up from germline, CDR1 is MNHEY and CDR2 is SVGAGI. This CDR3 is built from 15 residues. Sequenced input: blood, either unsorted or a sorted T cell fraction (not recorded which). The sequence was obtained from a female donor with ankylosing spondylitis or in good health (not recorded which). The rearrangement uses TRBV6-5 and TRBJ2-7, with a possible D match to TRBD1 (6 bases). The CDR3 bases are TGTGGCAGCAGTTTTGACAGGCTTGGGACCTACGGGCAGTACTTC. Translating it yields CGSSFDRLGTYGQYF.